This TCR beta chain was retrieved from a study of shared clonotypes between healthy human individuals. Clones were sequenced by immunoSEQ multiplex PCR, and TCRdb holds only the in-frame ones, with some missing. The sample lists 1.5 million to 2.5 million clones, roughly 95% occurring once. Trimming took 7 bases from V and 5 from J; bases not matched to a gene: 9. Germline values: CDR1 SGHRS, CDR2 YFSETQ. CDR3 length equals 14 residues. Selected positively for CCR7 and CD45RO-negative, naive CD8 cells excluded terminally differentiated effector memory CD45RA+ cells. The sample comprised naive CD8+ T cells sorted from blood. The sequence derives from a man aged 18 to 30 in good health. V and J are TRBV5-1 and TRBJ2-3; 8 nucleotides agree with TRBD1. The chain's CDR3 is CASGDRGTGDTQYF. The CDR3 DNA reads as TGCGCCAGCGGTGACAGGGGCACTGGAGATACGCAGTATTTT.